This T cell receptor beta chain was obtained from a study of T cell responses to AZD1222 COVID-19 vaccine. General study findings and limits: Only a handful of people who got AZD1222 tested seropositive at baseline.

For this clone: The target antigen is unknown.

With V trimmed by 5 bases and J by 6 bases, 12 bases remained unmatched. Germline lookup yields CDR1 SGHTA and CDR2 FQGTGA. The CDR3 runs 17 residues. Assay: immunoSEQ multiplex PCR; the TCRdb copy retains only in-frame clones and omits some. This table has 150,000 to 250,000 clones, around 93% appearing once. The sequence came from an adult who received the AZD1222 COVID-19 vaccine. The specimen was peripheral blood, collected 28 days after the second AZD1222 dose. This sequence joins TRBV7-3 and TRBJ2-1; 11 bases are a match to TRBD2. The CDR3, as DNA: TGTGCCAGCAGCGTACTAGCGGGGGCCCTAAGTAGCAATGAGCAGTTCTTC. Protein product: CASSVLAGALSSNEQFF.